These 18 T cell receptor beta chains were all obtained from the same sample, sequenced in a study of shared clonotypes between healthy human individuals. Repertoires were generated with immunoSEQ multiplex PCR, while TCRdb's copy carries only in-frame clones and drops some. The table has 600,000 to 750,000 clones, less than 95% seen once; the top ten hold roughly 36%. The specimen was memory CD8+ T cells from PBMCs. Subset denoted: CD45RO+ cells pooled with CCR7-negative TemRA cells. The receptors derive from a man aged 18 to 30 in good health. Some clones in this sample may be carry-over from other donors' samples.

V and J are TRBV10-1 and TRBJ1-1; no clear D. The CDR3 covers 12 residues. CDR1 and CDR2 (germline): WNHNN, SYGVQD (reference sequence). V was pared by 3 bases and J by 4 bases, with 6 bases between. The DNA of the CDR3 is TGCGCCAGCAGTGACCTAGGCACTGAAGCTTTCTTT. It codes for CASSDLGTEAFF.

The CDR3 reads CAISESDSGSNAETQYF. The CDR3 DNA follows: TGTGCCATCAGTGAGTCAGATAGCGGGAGCAACGCGGAGACCCAGTACTTC. The chain carries TRBV10-3 and TRBJ2-5, with 9 positions matching TRBD2. Germline-derived CDR1 and CDR2 are ENHRY and SYGVKD. This CDR3 is built from 17 residues. With V trimmed by 0 bases and J by 5 bases, 10 bases remained unmatched.

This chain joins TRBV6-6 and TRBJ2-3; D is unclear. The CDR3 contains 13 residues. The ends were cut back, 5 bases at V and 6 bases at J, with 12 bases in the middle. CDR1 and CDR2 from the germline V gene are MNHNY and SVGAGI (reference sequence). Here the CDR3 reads CASSLFFRDTQYF. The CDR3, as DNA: TGTGCCAGCAGTCTTTTTTTTCGTGATACGCAGTATTTT.

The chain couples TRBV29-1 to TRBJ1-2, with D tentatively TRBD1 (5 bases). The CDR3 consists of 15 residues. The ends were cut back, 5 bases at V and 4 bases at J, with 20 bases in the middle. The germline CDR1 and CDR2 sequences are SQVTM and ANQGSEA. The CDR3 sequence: CSVSPGMGTVYGYTF. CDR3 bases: TGCAGCGTTTCCCCCGGGATGGGGACGGTCTATGGCTACACCTTC.

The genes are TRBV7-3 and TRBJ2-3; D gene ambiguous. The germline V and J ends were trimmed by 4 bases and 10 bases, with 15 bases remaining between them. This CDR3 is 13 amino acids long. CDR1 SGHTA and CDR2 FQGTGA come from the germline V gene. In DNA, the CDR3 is TGTGCCAGCAGCTCCGAGTTTCTGGGCCCGCAGTATTTT. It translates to CASSSEFLGPQYF.

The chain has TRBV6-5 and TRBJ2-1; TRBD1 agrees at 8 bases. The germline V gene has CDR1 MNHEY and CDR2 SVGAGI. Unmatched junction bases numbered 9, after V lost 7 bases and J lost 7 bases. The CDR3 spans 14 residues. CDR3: CASTIHQGANEQFF. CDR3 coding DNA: TGTGCCAGCACCATACATCAGGGGGCAAATGAGCAGTTCTTC.

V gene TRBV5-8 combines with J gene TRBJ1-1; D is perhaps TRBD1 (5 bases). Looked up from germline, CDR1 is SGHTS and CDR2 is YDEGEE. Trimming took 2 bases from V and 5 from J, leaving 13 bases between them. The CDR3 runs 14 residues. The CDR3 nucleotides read TGTGCCAGCAGCTTATTCCAGGGATGGACTGAAGCTTTCTTT. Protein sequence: CASSLFQGWTEAFF.

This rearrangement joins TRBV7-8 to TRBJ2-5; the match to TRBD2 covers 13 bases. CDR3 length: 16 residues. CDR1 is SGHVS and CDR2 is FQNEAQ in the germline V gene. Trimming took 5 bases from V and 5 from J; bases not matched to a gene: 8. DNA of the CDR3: TGTGCCAGCAGCCCCCGACTAGCGGGAGGCGTGGAGACCCAGTACTTC. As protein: CASSPRLAGGVETQYF.

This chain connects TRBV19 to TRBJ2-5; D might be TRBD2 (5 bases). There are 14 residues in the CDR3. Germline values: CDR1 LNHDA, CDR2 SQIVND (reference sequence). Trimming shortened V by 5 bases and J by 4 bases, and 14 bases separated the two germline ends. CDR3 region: CASSPLVEGETQYF. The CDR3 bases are TGTGCCAGTAGTCCCTTAGTAGAGGGAGAGACCCAGTACTTC.

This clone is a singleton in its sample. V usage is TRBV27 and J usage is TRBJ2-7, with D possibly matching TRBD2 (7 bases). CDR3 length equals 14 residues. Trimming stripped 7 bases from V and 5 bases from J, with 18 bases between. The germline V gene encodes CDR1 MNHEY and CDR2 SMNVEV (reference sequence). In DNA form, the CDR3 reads TGTGCCAGCACCAGGAGGGGGGGAGGCCACGAGCAGTACTTC. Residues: CASTRRGGGHEQYF.

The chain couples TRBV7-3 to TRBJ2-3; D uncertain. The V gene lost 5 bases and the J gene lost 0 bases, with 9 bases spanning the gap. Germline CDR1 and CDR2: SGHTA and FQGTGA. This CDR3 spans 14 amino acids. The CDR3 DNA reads TGTGCCAGCAGCCAGCTTGGTAGCACAGATACGCAGTATTTT. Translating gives CASSQLGSTDTQYF.

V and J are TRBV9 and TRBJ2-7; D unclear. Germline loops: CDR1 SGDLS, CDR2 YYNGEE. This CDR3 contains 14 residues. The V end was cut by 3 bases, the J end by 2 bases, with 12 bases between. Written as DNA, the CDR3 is TGTGCCAGCAGCGAACGACCCCTACCCTACGAGCAGTACTTC. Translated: CASSERPLPYEQYF.

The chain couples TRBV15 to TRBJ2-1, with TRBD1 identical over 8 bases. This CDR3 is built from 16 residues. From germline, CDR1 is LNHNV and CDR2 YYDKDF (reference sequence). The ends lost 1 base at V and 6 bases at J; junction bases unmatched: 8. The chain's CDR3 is CATSRVIVQGANEQFF. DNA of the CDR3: TGTGCCACCAGCAGAGTTATAGTGCAGGGGGCCAATGAGCAGTTCTTC.

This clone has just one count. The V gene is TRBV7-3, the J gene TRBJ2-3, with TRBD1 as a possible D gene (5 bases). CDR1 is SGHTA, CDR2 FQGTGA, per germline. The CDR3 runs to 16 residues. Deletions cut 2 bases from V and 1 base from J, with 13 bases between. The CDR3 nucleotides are TGTGCCAGCAGCTTATGGGGCTCGGTCGGCACAGATACGCAGTATTTT. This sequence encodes CASSLWGSVGTDTQYF.

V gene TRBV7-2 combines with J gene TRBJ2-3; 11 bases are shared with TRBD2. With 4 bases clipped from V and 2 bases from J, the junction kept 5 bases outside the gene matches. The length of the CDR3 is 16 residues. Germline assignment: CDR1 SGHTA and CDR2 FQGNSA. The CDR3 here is CASSSGLAGNTDTQYF. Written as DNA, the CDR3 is TGTGCCAGCAGCTCAGGACTAGCGGGCAACACAGATACGCAGTATTTT.

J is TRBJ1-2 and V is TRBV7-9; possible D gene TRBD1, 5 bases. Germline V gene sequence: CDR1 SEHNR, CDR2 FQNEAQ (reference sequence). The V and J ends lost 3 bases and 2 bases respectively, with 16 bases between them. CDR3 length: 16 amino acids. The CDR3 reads CASSFPGEGSNYGYTF. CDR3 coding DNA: TGTGCCAGCAGCTTCCCCGGAGAGGGGTCGAACTATGGCTACACCTTC.

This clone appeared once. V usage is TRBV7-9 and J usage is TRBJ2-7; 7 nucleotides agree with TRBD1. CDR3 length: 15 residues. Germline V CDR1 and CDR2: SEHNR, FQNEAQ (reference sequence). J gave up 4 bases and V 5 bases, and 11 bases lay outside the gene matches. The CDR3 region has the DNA TGTGCCAGCAGCCCTAAGGGACAGTCCCAGTACGAGCAGTACTTC. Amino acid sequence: CASSPKGQSQYEQYF.

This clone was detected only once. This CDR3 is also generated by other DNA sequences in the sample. The CDR3 is CASSPQGRYEQYF. CDR3 DNA sequence: TGTGCCAGCAGCCCGCAGGGGCGCTACGAGCAGTACTTC. The chain employs TRBV7-2 and TRBJ2-7; the D gene is possibly TRBD1 (6 bases). The V and J ends lost 5 bases and 3 bases respectively, with 11 bases between them. This CDR3 comprises 13 residues. The germline V gene has CDR1 SGHTA and CDR2 FQGNSA.